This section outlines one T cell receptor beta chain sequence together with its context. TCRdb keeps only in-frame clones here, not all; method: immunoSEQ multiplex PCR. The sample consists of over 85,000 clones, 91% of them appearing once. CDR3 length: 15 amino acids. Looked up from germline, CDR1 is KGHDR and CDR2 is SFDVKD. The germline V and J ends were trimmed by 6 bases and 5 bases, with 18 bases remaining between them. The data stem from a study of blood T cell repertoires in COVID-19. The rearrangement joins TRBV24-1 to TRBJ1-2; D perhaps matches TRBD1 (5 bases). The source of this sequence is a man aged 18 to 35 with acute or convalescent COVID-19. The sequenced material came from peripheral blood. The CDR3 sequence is CATSWETPGGYGYTF. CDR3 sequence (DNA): TGTGCCACCAGTTGGGAGACCCCCGGGGGATATGGCTACACCTTC.